This T cell receptor beta chain was observed in a study of T cell repertoires in cytomegalovirus infection. Study information: Public signatures in TCR beta pointed to CMV infection and matching HLA type.

V shed 11 bases and J shed 5 bases, with 18 bases lying between them. Per germline, CDR1 SEHNR and CDR2 FQNEAQ (reference sequence). There are 13 residues in the CDR3. This clonotype was found many times. Via MiXCR, TCRdb re-called the reads, giving one row per CDR3 protein. The table records 230,000 or so distinct CDR3 sequences, about a sixth of them present only once. This sequence was found in a human donor in good health (CMV status not recorded). Some clones in this sample may be carry-over from other donors' samples. The chain links TRBV7-9 to TRBJ1-1, with no clear D. The sequencing sample was made of CD8+ T cells from PBMCs. DNA of the CDR3: TGTGCCGATCGAATTGAGCGGTCTACTGAAGCTTTCTTT. Amino acids: CADRIERSTEAFF. The full variable domain, rest sourced from reference TRBV7-9 and TRBJ1-1, is DTGVSQNPRHKITKRGQNVTFRCDPISEHNRLYWYRQTLGQGPEFLTYFQNEAQLEKSRLLSDRFSAERPKGSFSTLEIQRTEQGDSAMYLCADRIERSTEAFFGQGTRLTVV.